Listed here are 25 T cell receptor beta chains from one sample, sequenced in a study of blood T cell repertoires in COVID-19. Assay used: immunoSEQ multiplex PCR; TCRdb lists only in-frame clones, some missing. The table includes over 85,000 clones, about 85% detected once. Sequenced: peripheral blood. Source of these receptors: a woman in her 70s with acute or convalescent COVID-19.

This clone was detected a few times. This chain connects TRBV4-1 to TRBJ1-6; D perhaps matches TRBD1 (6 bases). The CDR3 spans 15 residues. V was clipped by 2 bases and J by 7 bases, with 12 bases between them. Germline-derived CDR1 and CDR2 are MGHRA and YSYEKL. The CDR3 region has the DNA TGCGCCAGCAGCCAACTACAGGGTAGAAATTCACCCCTCCACTTT. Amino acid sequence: CASSQLQGRNSPLHF.

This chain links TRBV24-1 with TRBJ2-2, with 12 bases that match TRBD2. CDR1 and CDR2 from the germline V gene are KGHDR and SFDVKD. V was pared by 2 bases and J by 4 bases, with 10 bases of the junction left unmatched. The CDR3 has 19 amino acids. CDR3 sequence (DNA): TGTGCCACCAGTGATTCTCCTTACTTGACTAGCGGGGGCACCGGGGAGCTGTTTTTT. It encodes CATSDSPYLTSGGTGELFF.

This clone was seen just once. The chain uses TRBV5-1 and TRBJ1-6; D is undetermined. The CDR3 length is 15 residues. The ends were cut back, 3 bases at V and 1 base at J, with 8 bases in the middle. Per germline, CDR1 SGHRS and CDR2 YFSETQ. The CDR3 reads CASSSRESYNSPLHF. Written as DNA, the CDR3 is TGCGCCAGCAGCTCTAGGGAGTCCTATAATTCACCCCTCCACTTT. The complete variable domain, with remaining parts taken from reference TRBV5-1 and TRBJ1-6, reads KAGVTQTPRYLIKTRGQQVTLSCSPISGHRSVSWYQQTPGQGLQFLFEYFSETQRNKGNFPGRFSGRQFSNSRSEMNVSTLELGDSALYLCASSSRESYNSPLHFGNGTRLTVT.

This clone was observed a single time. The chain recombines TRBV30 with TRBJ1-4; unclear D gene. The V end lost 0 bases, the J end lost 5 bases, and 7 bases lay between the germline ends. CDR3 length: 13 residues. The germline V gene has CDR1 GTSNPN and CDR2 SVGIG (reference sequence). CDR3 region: CAWSVLVNEKLFF. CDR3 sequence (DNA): TGTGCCTGGAGTGTACTTGTGAATGAAAAACTGTTTTTT.

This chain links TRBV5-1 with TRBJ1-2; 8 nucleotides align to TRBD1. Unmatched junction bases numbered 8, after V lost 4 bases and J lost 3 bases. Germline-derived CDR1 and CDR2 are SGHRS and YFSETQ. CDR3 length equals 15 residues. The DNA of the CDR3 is TGCGCCAGCAGCGACAGGGGTTGGGGCGACTATGGCTACACCTTC. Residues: CASSDRGWGDYGYTF.

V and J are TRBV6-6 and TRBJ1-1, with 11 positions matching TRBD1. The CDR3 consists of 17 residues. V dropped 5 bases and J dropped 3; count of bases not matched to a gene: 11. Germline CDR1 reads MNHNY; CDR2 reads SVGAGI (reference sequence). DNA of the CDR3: TGTGCCAGCAGTCAGTGGGGACAGGGGGGAAGGTACACTGAAGCTTTCTTT. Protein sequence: CASSQWGQGGRYTEAFF.

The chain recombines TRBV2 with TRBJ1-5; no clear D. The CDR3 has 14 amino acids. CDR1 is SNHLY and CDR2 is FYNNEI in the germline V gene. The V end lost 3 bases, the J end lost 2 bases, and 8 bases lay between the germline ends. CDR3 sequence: CASSEGEGNQPQHF. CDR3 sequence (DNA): TGTGCCAGCAGTGAGGGAGAGGGCAATCAGCCCCAGCATTTT.

CDR3 sequence (DNA): TGTGCCAGCAGTTTGATGTGGCGGAACTACAATGAGCAGTTCTTC. Its protein product is CASSLMWRNYNEQFF. The gene calls are TRBV27 and TRBJ2-1, with D unresolved. The CDR3 consists of 15 residues. V dropped 3 bases and J dropped 3 bases, with 12 bases sitting between them. Germline assignment: CDR1 MNHEY and CDR2 SMNVEV (reference sequence).

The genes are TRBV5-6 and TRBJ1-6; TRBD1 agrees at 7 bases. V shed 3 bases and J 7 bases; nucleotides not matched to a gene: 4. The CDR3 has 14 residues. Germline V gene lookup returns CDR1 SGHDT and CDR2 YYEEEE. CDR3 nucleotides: TGTGCCAGCAGCTCACCGGGACAGAATTCACCCCTCCACTTT. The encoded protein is CASSSPGQNSPLHF.

CDR3 sequence: CASSFRLGSPYEQYF. Here the CDR3 DNA reads TGTGCCAGCAGCTTTAGACTGGGGAGCCCCTACGAGCAGTACTTC. This sequence joins TRBV7-9 and TRBJ2-7, with a tentative D call TRBD2 (5 bases). The V end lost 3 bases, the J end lost 2 bases, and 14 bases lay between the germline ends. Germline CDR1 reads SEHNR; CDR2 reads FQNEAQ (reference sequence). This CDR3 contains 15 residues.

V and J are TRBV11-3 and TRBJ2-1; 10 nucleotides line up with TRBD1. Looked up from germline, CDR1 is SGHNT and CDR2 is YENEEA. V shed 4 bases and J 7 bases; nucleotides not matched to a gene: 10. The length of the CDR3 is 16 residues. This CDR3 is CASSSPGTGVSNEQFF. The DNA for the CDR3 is TGTGCCAGCAGCTCACCAGGGACAGGGGTGAGTAATGAGCAGTTCTTC.

CDR3: CASSVRSGGDEQFF. CDR3 nucleotide sequence: TGCGCCAGCAGCGTAAGGTCCGGCGGCGATGAGCAGTTCTTC. The V gene is TRBV5-1, the J gene TRBJ2-1; D ambiguous. The CDR3 runs to 14 residues. The germline V gene has CDR1 SGHRS and CDR2 YFSETQ. The V gene lost 4 bases and the J gene lost 8 bases, with 16 bases spanning the gap.

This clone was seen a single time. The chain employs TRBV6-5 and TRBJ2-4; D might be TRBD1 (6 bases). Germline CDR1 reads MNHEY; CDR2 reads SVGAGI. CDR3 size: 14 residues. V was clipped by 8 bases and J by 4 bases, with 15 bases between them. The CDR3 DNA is TGTGCCAGCCAAAGCACAGGGATAAAAAACATTCAGTACTTC. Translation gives CASQSTGIKNIQYF.

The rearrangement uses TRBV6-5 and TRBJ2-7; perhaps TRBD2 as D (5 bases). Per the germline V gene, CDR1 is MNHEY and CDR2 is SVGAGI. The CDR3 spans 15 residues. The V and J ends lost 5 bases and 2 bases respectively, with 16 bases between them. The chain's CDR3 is CASSPASGETYEQYF. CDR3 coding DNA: TGTGCCAGCAGTCCCGCTTCCGGGGAGACCTACGAGCAGTACTTC.

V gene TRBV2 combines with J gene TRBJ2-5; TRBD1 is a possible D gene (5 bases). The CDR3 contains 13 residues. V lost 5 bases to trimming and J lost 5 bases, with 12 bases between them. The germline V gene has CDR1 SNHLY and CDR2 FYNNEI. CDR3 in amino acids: CASSWGPKETQYF. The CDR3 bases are TGTGCCAGCAGTTGGGGCCCGAAGGAGACCCAGTACTTC.

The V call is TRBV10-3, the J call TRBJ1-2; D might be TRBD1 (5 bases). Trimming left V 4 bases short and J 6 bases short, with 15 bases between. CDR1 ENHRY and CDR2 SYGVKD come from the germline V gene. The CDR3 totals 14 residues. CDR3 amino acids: CAISGTGVGDGYTF. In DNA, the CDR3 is TGTGCCATCAGTGGAACGGGGGTAGGTGATGGCTACACCTTC.

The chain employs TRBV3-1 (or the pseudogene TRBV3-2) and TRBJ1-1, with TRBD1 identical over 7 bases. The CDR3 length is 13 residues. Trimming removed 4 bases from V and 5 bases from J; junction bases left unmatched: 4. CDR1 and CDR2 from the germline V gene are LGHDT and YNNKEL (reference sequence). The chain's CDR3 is CASSPMTGTEAFF. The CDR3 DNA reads TGTGCCAGCAGCCCGATGACAGGGACTGAAGCTTTCTTT.

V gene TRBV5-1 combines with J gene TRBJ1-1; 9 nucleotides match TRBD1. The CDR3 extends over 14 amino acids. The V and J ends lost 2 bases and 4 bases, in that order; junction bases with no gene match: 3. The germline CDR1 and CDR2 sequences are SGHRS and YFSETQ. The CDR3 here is CASSLSTGGTEAFF. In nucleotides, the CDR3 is TGCGCCAGCAGCTTATCGACAGGGGGCACTGAAGCTTTCTTT.

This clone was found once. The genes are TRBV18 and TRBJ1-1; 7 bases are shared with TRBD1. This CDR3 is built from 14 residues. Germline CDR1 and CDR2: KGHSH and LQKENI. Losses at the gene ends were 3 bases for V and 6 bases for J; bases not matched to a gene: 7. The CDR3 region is CASSPLDRYAEAFF. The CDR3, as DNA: TGTGCCAGCTCACCCTTGGACAGGTACGCTGAAGCTTTCTTT.

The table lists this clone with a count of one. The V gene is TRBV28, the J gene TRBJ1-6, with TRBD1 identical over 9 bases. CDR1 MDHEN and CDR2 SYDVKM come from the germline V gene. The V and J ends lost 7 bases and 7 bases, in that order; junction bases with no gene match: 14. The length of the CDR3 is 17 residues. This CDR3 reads CASTSLGQGGQNSPLHF. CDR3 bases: TGTGCCAGCACCTCCTTGGGACAGGGTGGTCAAAATTCACCCCTCCACTTT.

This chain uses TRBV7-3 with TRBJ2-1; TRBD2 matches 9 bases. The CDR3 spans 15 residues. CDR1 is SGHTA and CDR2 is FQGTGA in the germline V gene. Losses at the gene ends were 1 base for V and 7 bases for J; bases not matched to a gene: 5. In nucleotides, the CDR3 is TGTGCCAGCAGCTTAAATAGCGGGGGTCTAAATGAGCAGTTCTTC. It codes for CASSLNSGGLNEQFF.

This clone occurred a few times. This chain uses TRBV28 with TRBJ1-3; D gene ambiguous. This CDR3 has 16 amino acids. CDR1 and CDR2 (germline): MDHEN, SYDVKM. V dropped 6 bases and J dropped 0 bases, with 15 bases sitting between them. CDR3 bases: TGTGCCAGCAGCTGGGTCTCGGGGTACTCTGGAAACACCATATATTTT. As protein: CASSWVSGYSGNTIYF.

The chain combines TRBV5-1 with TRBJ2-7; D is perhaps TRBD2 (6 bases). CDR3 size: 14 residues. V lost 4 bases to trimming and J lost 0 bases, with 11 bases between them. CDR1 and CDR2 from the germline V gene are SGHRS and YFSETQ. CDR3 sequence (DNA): TGCGCCAGCAGCAATGGAGGGAGCTCCTACGAGCAGTACTTC. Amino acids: CASSNGGSSYEQYF.

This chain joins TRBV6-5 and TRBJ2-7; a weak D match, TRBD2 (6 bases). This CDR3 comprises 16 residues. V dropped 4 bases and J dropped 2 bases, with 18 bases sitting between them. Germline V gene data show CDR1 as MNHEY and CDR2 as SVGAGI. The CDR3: CASSLNSRGSTYEQYF. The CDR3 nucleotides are TGTGCCAGCAGTTTAAACTCGCGGGGATCCACCTACGAGCAGTACTTC.

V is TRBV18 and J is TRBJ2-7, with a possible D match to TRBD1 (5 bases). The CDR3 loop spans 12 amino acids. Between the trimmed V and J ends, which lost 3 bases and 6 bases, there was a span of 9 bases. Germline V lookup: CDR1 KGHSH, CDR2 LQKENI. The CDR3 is CASSPLQGEQYF. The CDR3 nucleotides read TGTGCCAGCTCACCCCTGCAGGGCGAGCAGTACTTC.